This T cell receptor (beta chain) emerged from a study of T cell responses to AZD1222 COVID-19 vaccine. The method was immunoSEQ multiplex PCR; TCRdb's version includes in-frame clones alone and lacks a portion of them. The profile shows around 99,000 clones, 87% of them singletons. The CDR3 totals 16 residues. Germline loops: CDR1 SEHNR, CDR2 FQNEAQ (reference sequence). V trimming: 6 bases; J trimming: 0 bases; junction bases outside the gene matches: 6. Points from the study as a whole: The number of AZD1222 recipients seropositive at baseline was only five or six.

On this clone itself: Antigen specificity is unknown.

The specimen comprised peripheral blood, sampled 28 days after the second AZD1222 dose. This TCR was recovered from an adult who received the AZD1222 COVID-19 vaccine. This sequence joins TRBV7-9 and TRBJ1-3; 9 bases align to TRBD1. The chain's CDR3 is CASRRDRANSGNTIYF. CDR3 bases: TGTGCCAGCAGACGGGACAGGGCTAACTCTGGAAACACCATATATTTT.